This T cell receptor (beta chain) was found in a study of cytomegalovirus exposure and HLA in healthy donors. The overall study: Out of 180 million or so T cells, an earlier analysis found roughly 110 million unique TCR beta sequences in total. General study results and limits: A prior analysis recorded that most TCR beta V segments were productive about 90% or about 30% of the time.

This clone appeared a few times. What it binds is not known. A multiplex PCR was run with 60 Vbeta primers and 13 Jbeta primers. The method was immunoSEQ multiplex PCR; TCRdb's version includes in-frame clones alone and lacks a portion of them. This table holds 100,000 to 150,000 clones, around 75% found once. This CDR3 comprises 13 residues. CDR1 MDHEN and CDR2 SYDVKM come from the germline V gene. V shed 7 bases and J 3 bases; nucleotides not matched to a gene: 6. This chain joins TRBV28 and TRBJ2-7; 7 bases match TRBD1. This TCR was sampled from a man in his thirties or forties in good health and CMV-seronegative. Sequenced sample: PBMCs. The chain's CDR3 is CASTHRGVYEQYF. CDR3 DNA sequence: TGTGCCAGCACTCACAGGGGAGTCTACGAGCAGTACTTC.